These 10 T cell receptor beta chains came from one sample sequenced in a study of blood T cells in healthy people across ages. For the second PCR, which ran for 7 to 11 cycles, a sample-barcoded 5' primer and a J-beta primer mix were used. Each CDR3 protein gets one entry after TCRdb re-called the 5' RACE reads with MiXCR. This table has 800,000 to 1,000,000 distinct CDR3 sequences, about 44% appearing once. The sample was blood. The receptors derive from a young man in good health.

V usage is TRBV4-2 and J usage is TRBJ1-2, with D perhaps matching TRBD1 (6 bases). CDR1 and CDR2 from the germline V gene are LGHNA and YNFKEQ. The CDR3 consists of 14 residues. Trimming took 4 bases from V and 2 from J, leaving 11 bases between them. CDR3 in amino acids: CASSRTDSNYGYTF. The CDR3, as DNA: TGTGCCAGCAGCCGGACAGACTCAAACTATGGCTACACCTTC.

This chain joins TRBV9 and TRBJ2-7, with D perhaps TRBD2 (6 bases). This CDR3 comprises 14 residues. Trimming took off 0 bases at V and 0 bases at J, with 7 bases between the two ends. Germline V gene sequence: CDR1 SGDLS, CDR2 YYNGEE. The CDR3 coding sequence is TGTGCCAGCAGCGTAGTCGGGGGCTCCTACGAGCAGTACTTC. Protein: CASSVVGGSYEQYF. The whole variable domain, remainder taken from reference TRBV9 and TRBJ2-7, is DSGVTQTPKHLITATGQRVTLRCSPRSGDLSVYWYQQSLDQGLQFLIQYYNGEERAKGNILERFSAQQFPDLHSELNLSSLELGDSALYFCASSVVGGSYEQYFGPGTRLTVT.

This chain joins TRBV29-1 and TRBJ2-3; TRBD2 might be the D (6 bases). The CDR3 runs to 14 residues. Per germline, CDR1 SQVTM and CDR2 ANQGSEA. V lost 4 bases, J lost 0 bases, and 11 bases lay in between. The chain's CDR3 is CSVGGVPSTDTQYF. CDR3 coding DNA: TGCAGCGTTGGGGGGGTTCCTAGCACAGATACGCAGTATTTT.

This chain links TRBV29-1 with TRBJ1-2, with TRBD1 identical over 9 bases. CDR3 length: 16 amino acids. J gave up 7 bases and V 4 bases, and 16 bases lay outside the gene matches. The germline V gene has CDR1 SQVTM and CDR2 ANQGSEA. The CDR3 loop reads CSVGLGTGIRSGGYTF. In nucleotides, the CDR3 is TGCAGCGTTGGGTTGGGGACAGGGATTCGAAGTGGTGGCTACACCTTC.

To note about this clonotype: A much larger clone lies a single base off, so this may be a read error. The CDR3 DNA reads as TGTGCCAGCAGCTTAAGGCCAGCGCAAGAGACCCAGTTCTTC. Its protein is CASSLRPAQETQFF. J is TRBJ2-5 and V is TRBV7-2; unclear D gene. The J call may be wrong; the DNA end is better matched by TRBJ2-1. The CDR3 sequence is 14 residues long. Germline CDR1 and CDR2: SGHTA and FQGNSA.

This clonotype appeared a few times. The chain combines TRBV27 with TRBJ2-2; D is possibly TRBD1 (5 bases). The germline V and J ends were trimmed by 5 bases and 3 bases, with 10 bases remaining between them. The CDR3 sequence is 14 residues long. Germline-derived CDR1 and CDR2 are MNHEY and SMNVEV (reference sequence). CDR3 nucleotide sequence: TGTGCCAGCAGTCGACAGAGAGACACCGGGGAGCTGTTTTTT. Translating it yields CASSRQRDTGELFF.

CDR3 in DNA: TGTGCCAGCAGCAGATCAGGGACGGCTAATGAAAAACTGTTTTTT. Translated: CASSRSGTANEKLFF. The chain employs TRBV7-2 and TRBJ1-4; maybe TRBD1 (5 bases). This CDR3 has 15 amino acids. Deletions cut 5 bases from V and 3 bases from J, with 13 bases between. Germline V CDR1 and CDR2: SGHTA, FQGNSA.

The chain couples TRBV7-9 to TRBJ1-1; a weak D match, TRBD1 (5 bases). Trimming pared 1 base from V and 1 base from J, leaving 7 bases between. CDR3 length equals 14 residues. Per the germline V gene, CDR1 is SEHNR and CDR2 is FQNEAQ (reference sequence). The CDR3 region is CASSLDQGNTEAFF. DNA of the CDR3: TGTGCCAGCAGCTTAGACCAGGGGAACACTGAAGCTTTCTTT.

J is TRBJ1-1 and V is TRBV2; 7 bases line up with TRBD1. J was trimmed by 3 bases and V by 7 bases; bases with no gene match: 5. Germline CDR1 SNHLY, CDR2 FYNNEI. The CDR3 extends over 13 amino acids. The CDR3 DNA reads as TGTGCCAGCACCGTACAGGGGTACACTGAAGCTTTCTTT. The encoded protein is CASTVQGYTEAFF.

This chain links TRBV30 with TRBJ2-4; the D gene is possibly TRBD1 (5 bases). Near its end, the DNA agrees better with TRBJ2-7, so the J call may be wrong. Germline loops: CDR1 GTSNPN, CDR2 SVGIG (reference sequence). The CDR3 is 13 residues long. The CDR3: CAWRPRAINEQYF. The DNA for the CDR3 is TGTGCCTGGAGACCCAGGGCTATCAACGAGCAGTACTTC.